The source of this TCR beta chain is a study of control samples from healthy donors and cancer patients. Assay used: immunoSEQ multiplex PCR; TCRdb lists only in-frame clones, some missing. The data contain approximately 9,100 clones, more than 85% of them seen just once; the ten biggest clones take up about 20%. Trimming shortened V by 7 bases and J by 4 bases, and 14 bases separated the two germline ends. Germline CDR1 and CDR2: LNHDA and SQIVND (reference sequence). The CDR3 has 14 residues. The sample holds one count of this clone. Sequencing input: PBMCs. The source is a man between 60 and 75 years old with colorectal cancer. The chain is built from TRBV19 and TRBJ1-5; D perhaps matches TRBD1 (5 bases). As DNA, the CDR3 is TGTGCCAGTACGTTCGGGGGGGGGAATCAGCCCCAGCATTTT. Protein: CASTFGGGNQPQHF.